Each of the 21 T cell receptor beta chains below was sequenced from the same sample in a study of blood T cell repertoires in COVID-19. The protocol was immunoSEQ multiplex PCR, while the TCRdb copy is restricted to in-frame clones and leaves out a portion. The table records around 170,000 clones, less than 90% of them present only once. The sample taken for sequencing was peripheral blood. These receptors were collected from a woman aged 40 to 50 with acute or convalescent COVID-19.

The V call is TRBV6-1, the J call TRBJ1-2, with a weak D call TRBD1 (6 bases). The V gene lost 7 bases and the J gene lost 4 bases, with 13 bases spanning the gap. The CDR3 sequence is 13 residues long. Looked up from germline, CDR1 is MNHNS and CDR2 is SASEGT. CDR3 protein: CASTKQGLYGYTF. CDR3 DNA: TGTGCCAGCACCAAACAGGGCCTCTATGGCTACACCTTC.

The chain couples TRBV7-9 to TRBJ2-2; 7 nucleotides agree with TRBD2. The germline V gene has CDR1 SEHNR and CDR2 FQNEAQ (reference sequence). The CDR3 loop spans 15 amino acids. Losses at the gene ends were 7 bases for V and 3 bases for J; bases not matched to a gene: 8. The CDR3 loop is CASNQNGGYTGELFF. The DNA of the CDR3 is TGTGCCAGCAACCAGAACGGGGGGTACACCGGGGAGCTGTTTTTT.

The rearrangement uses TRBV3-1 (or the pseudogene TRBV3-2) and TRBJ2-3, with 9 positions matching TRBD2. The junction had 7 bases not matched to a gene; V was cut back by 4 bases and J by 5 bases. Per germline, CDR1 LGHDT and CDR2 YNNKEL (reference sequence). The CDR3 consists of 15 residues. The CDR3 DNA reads TGTGCCAGCAGCCCATTAGCGGGAGAAAGAGATACGCAGTATTTT. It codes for CASSPLAGERDTQYF.

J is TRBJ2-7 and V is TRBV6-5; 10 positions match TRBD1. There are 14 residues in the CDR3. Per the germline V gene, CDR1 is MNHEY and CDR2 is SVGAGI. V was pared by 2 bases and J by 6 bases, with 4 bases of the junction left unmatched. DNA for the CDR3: TGTGCCAGCAGTTACGACAGGGGGCGAGGCGAGCAGTACTTC. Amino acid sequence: CASSYDRGRGEQYF.

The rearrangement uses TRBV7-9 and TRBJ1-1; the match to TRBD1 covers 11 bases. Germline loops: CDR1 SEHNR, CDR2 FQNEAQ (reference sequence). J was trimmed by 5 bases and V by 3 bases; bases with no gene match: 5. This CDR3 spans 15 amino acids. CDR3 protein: CASSLGQGVYTEAFF. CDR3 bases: TGTGCCAGCAGCTTGGGACAGGGGGTTTATACTGAAGCTTTCTTT.

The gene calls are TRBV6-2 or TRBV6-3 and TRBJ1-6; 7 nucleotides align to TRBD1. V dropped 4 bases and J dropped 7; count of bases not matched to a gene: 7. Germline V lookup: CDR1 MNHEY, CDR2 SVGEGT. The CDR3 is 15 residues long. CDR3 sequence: CASSLRGTENSPLHF. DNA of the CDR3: TGTGCCAGCAGTTTACGGGGGACAGAAAATTCACCCCTCCACTTT.

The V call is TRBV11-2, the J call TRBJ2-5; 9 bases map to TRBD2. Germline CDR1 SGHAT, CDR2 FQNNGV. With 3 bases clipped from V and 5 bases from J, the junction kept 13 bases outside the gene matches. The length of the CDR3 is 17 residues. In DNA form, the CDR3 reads TGTGCCAGCAGCTTTTTTAGAGGCGGGAGGGCCGAGGAGACCCAGTACTTC. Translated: CASSFFRGGRAEETQYF.

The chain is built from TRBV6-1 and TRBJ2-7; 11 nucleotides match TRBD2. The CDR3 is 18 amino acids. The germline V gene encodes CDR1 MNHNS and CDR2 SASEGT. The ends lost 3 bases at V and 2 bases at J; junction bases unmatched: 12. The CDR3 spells CASSELIAGGPVAYEQYF. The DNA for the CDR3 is TGTGCCAGCAGTGAGCTCATAGCGGGGGGGCCCGTCGCCTACGAGCAGTACTTC.

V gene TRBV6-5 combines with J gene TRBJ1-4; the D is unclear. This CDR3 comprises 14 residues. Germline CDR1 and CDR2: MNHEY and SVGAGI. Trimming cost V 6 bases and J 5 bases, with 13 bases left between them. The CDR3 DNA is TGTGCCAGCAGGACGCGGGGAGGCAATGAAAAACTGTTTTTT. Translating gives CASRTRGGNEKLFF.

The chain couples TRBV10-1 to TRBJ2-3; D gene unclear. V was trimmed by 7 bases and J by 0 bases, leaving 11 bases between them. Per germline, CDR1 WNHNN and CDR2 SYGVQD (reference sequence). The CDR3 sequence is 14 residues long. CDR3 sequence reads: CASTQNPSTDTQYF. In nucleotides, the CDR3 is TGCGCCAGCACGCAGAACCCTAGCACAGATACGCAGTATTTT.

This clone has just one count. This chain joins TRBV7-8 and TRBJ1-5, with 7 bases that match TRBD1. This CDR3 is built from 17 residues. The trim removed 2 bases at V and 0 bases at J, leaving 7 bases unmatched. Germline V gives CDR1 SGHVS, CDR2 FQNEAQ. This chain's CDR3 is CASSLRGQIDSNQPQHF. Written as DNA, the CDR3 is TGTGCCAGCAGCTTAAGGGGACAGATCGATAGCAATCAGCCCCAGCATTTT.

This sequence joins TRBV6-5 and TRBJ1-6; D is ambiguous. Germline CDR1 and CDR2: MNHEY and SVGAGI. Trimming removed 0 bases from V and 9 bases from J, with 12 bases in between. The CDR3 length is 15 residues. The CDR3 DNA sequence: TGTGCCAGCAGTTACTCATCTGGCGGCGGTTCACCCCTCCACTTT. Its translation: CASSYSSGGGSPLHF.

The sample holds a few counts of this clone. The CDR3 is CASSPTGGEQYF. The CDR3 nucleotides read TGCGCCAGCAGCCCGACGGGGGGCGAGCAGTACTTC. This chain connects TRBV4-1 to TRBJ2-7; TRBD2 aligns across 7 bases. Trimming at V came to 4 bases and at J to 6 bases, leaving 3 bases not matched to a gene. Germline lookup yields CDR1 MGHRA and CDR2 YSYEKL. CDR3 length equals 12 residues.

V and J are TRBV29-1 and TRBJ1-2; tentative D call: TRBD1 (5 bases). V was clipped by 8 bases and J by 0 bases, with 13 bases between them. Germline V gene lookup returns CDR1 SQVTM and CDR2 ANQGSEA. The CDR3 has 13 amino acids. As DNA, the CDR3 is TGCAGCTCCTCCAGGGCAACTAACTATGGCTACACCTTC. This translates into CSSSRATNYGYTF.

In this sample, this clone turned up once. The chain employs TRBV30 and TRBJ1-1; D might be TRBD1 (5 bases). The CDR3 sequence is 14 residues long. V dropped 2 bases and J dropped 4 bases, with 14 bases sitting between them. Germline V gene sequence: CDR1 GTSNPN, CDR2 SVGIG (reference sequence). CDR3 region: CAWSTWGGGTEAFF. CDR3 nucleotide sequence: TGTGCCTGGAGTACTTGGGGGGGAGGCACTGAAGCTTTCTTT.

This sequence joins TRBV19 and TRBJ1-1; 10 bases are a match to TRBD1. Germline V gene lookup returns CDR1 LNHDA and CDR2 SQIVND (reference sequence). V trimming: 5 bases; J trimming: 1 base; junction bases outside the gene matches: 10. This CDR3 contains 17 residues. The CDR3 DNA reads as TGTGCCAGTAGTGCAGAGGACAGGGGGTCTTGGAACACTGAAGCTTTCTTT. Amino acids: CASSAEDRGSWNTEAFF.

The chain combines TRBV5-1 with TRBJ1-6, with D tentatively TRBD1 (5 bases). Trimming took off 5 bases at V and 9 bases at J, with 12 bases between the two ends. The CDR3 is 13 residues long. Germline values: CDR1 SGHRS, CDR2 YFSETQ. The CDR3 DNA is TGCGCCAGCAGGGAGGGGTTAGGTTCACCCCTCCACTTT. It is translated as CASREGLGSPLHF.

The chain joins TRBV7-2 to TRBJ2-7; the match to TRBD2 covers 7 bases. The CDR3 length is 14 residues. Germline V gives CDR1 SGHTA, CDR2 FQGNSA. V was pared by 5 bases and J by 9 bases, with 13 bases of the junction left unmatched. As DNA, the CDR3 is TGTGCCAGCAGCATGGCAGAAGCGGGGAGGGGGCAGTACTTC. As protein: CASSMAEAGRGQYF.

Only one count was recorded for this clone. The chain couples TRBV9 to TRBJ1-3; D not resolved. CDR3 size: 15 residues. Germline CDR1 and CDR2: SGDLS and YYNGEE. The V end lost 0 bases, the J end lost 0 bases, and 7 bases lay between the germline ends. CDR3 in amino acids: CASSVGPSSGNTIYF. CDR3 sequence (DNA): TGTGCCAGCAGCGTAGGCCCTAGCTCTGGAAACACCATATATTTT.

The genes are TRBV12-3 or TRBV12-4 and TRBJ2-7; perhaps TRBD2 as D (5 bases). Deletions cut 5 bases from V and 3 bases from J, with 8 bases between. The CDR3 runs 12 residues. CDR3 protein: CASSHAGYEQYF. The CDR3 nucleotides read TGTGCCAGCAGTCACGCGGGCTACGAGCAGTACTTC.

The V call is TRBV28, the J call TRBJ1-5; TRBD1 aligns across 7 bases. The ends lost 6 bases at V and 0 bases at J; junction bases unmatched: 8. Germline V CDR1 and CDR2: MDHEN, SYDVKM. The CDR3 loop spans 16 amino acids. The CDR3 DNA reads TGTGCCAGCAGGTTACGGACAGGATATAGCAATCAGCCCCAGCATTTT. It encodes CASRLRTGYSNQPQHF.